The sequence of this TCR beta chain was determined in a study of CD8 T cells in Susac syndrome. The wider study: Sequenced Susac syndrome patients included roughly six with clinically active disease and roughly eight in remission. When their blood was taken, patients with Susac syndrome were therapy-naive, taking corticosteroids, or taking intravenous immunoglobulin alone.

Both CD4+ and CD8+ T cells were negatively isolated, and TEMRA cells underwent FACS enrichment. After removal of 3 bases from V and 2 bases from J, the junction contained 7 bases not matched to a gene. The germline CDR1 and CDR2 sequences are GTSNPN and SVGIG (reference sequence). This CDR3 spans 16 amino acids. This clonotype has only one observation. RNA in amounts of roughly 0.5 to 1 ug was reverse transcribed with random hexamers. It was immunoSEQ multiplex PCR that amplified TCR beta CDR3 across 54 Vbeta and 13 Jbeta. MiXCR was run by TCRdb on the immunoSEQ multiplex PCR reads, yielding one entry per CDR3 protein. The sample consists of roughly 250,000 distinct CDR3 sequences, about 95% of them appearing once.

The sequencing input was CD4+ T cells from PBMCs. The chain uses TRBV30 and TRBJ2-1, with TRBD1 matching 10 bases. This receptor was identified in a human donor with Susac syndrome. The CDR3: CAWRATGQGAYNEQFF. CDR3 nucleotides: TGTGCCTGGAGGGCAACCGGACAGGGGGCCTACAATGAGCAGTTCTTC.